These 26 T cell receptor beta chains share one sample of origin, sequenced in a study of blood T cell repertoires in COVID-19. The table came from immunoSEQ multiplex PCR; TCRdb's copy has only in-frame clones and leaves some out. This table holds about 130,000 clones, around 83% found once. The material sequenced was peripheral blood. Source of these receptors: a human donor in a cohort sampled during active COVID-19.

V and J are TRBV7-3 and TRBJ1-5; D is unclear. Trimming shortened V by 6 bases and J by 2 bases, and 8 bases separated the two germline ends. The CDR3 consists of 13 residues. Per the germline V gene, CDR1 is SGHTA and CDR2 is FQGTGA. The CDR3 is CASSTRGNQPQHF. In DNA form, the CDR3 reads TGTGCCAGCAGTACCCGAGGCAATCAGCCCCAGCATTTT.

V and J are TRBV30 and TRBJ1-1; unclear D gene. CDR1 is GTSNPN, CDR2 SVGIG, per germline (reference sequence). V lost 7 bases to trimming and J lost 0 bases, with 6 bases between them. The CDR3 is 11 residues long. This chain's CDR3 is CAYSMNTEAFF. For the CDR3, the DNA is TGTGCCTATAGCATGAACACTGAAGCTTTCTTT.

The rearrangement joins TRBV12-3 or TRBV12-4 to TRBJ1-1, with a possible D match to TRBD1 (6 bases). The CDR3 runs 13 residues. The V gene lost 3 bases and the J gene lost 4 bases, with 9 bases spanning the gap. This chain's CDR3 is CASSFQGSTEAFF. CDR3 coding DNA: TGTGCCAGCAGTTTCCAGGGGAGCACTGAAGCTTTCTTT.

The V and J genes are TRBV19 and TRBJ2-1; TRBD2 matches 12 bases. After removal of 3 bases from V and 11 bases from J, the junction contained 8 bases not matched to a gene. This CDR3 has 15 amino acids. Looked up from germline, CDR1 is LNHDA and CDR2 is SQIVND (reference sequence). The chain's CDR3 is CASSMQALAGGQQFF. CDR3 DNA sequence: TGTGCCAGTAGTATGCAGGCCCTAGCGGGGGGGCAGCAGTTCTTC.

V and J are TRBV3-1 (or the pseudogene TRBV3-2) and TRBJ2-3; TRBD2 agrees at 7 bases. CDR1 is LGHDT and CDR2 is YNNKEL in the germline V gene (reference sequence). This CDR3 comprises 17 residues. After removal of 0 bases from V and 0 bases from J, the junction contained 6 bases not matched to a gene. The CDR3: CASSQEEERGSTDTQYF. The DNA of the CDR3 is TGTGCCAGCAGCCAAGAAGAGGAGCGGGGTAGCACAGATACGCAGTATTTT.

The chain has TRBV19 and TRBJ1-2, with D perhaps matching TRBD1 (5 bases). The CDR3 sequence is 12 residues long. The germline V gene encodes CDR1 LNHDA and CDR2 SQIVND (reference sequence). V lost 6 bases and J 7 bases, leaving 12 bases between the germline ends. Here the CDR3 DNA reads TGTGCCAGTAGCCAGGGAGGCCTTGGCTACACCTTC. As protein: CASSQGGLGYTF.

This chain uses TRBV7-9 with TRBJ1-2; no firm D call. The V end lost 1 base, the J end lost 6 bases, and 24 bases lay between the germline ends. The CDR3 consists of 18 residues. In germline, CDR1 is SEHNR, CDR2 FQNEAQ (reference sequence). CDR3 loop: CASSLDPGQFQSRDGYTF. As DNA, the CDR3 is TGTGCCAGCAGCTTAGACCCCGGCCAGTTTCAGTCCCGGGATGGCTACACCTTC.

The V and J genes are TRBV28 and TRBJ1-3; 8 nucleotides align to TRBD1. The CDR3 runs 15 residues. V lost 4 bases to trimming and J lost 2 bases; unmatched junction nucleotides: 4. CDR1 is MDHEN, CDR2 SYDVKM, per germline. CDR3 DNA sequence: TGTGCCAGCAGTTCAGGGGGCTCAACTGGAAACACCATATATTTT. Amino acid sequence: CASSSGGSTGNTIYF.

The count of this clone is one. The chain joins TRBV11-2 to TRBJ2-3; 7 bases fit TRBD2. Germline V gene data show CDR1 as SGHAT and CDR2 as FQNNGV. CDR3 size: 16 residues. The ends lost 3 bases at V and 4 bases at J; junction bases unmatched: 10. CDR3 nucleotides: TGTGCCAGCAGCTTCTTTGCGGGAGAATGGTCAGATACGCAGTATTTT. It specifies CASSFFAGEWSDTQYF. The full variable domain, rest sourced from reference TRBV11-2 and TRBJ2-3, is EAGVAQSPRYKIIEKRQSVAFWCNPISGHATLYWYQQILGQGPKLLIQFQNNGVVDDSQLPKDRFSAERLKGVDSTLKIQPAKLEDSAVYLCASSFFAGEWSDTQYFGPGTRLTVL.

This sequence joins TRBV5-8 and TRBJ2-1; 11 bases are a match to TRBD2. V was clipped by 2 bases and J by 9 bases; unmatched bases: 10. The length of the CDR3 is 16 residues. From germline, CDR1 is SGHTS and CDR2 YDEGEE. CDR3 residues: CASSFSGGAPSLEQFF. CDR3 nucleotides: TGTGCCAGCAGCTTTAGCGGGGGGGCTCCGTCTCTTGAGCAGTTCTTC.

The chain has TRBV18 and TRBJ1-5; no firm D call. Germline loops: CDR1 KGHSH, CDR2 LQKENI. Trimming stripped 5 bases from V and 4 bases from J, with 3 bases between. This CDR3 spans 11 amino acids. The CDR3 loop is CASSSNQPQHF. The CDR3 nucleotides read TGTGCCAGCTCATCTAATCAGCCCCAGCATTTT.

This clone has a count of ten or more. The chain is built from TRBV27 and TRBJ2-5, with 9 nucleotides matching TRBD2. This CDR3 has 14 amino acids. Germline V lookup: CDR1 MNHEY, CDR2 SMNVEV (reference sequence). The trim removed 6 bases at V and 5 bases at J, leaving 7 bases unmatched. This CDR3 reads CASRQLAGGETQYF. CDR3 DNA: TGTGCCAGCAGACAACTAGCGGGCGGGGAGACCCAGTACTTC.

The J gene is TRBJ2-7, the V gene TRBV5-6; 7 nucleotides agree with TRBD1. The J segment lost 2 bases and the V segment lost 3 bases, leaving 14 bases of the junction unmatched. Germline CDR1 is SGHDT and CDR2 is YYEEEE. This CDR3 spans 17 amino acids. This CDR3 reads CASSSGSTGRAAYEQYV. CDR3 sequence (DNA): TGTGCCAGCAGCTCCGGATCGACAGGGCGGGCGGCCTACGAGCAGTACGTC.

This CDR3 is CASSPLNLPPPPKNNYGYTF. The DNA of the CDR3 is TGCGCCAGCAGCCCACTAAATCTCCCGCCCCCCCCAAAGAATAACTATGGCTACACCTTC. The rearrangement links TRBV23-1 to TRBJ1-2; D uncertain. Being an ORF, TRBV23-1 has a function that is uncertain. The length of the CDR3 is 20 residues. The ends were cut back, 6 bases at V and 1 base at J, with 30 bases in the middle.

V and J are TRBV18 and TRBJ1-6, with TRBD1 as a possible D gene (5 bases). The length of the CDR3 is 14 residues. Germline loops: CDR1 KGHSH, CDR2 LQKENI. Trimming removed 3 bases at V and 10 bases at J, with 13 bases between. As DNA, the CDR3 is TGTGCCAGCTCACCTAGGGGCACCCCGTCACCCCTCCACTTT. Translated, it gives CASSPRGTPSPLHF.

The V and J genes are TRBV28 and TRBJ1-2; 8 nucleotides match TRBD1. This CDR3 is built from 14 residues. Germline V gives CDR1 MDHEN, CDR2 SYDVKM. V shed 6 bases and J 8 bases; nucleotides not matched to a gene: 11. The CDR3 reads CASSSAGTGGGYTF. CDR3 in DNA: TGTGCCAGCAGCTCAGCCGGGACAGGTGGCGGCTACACCTTC.

V is TRBV19 and J is TRBJ2-5; maybe TRBD2 (5 bases). This CDR3 is 15 amino acids long. Germline CDR1 LNHDA, CDR2 SQIVND (reference sequence). Trimming took off 3 bases at V and 0 bases at J, with 11 bases between the two ends. CDR3 residues: CASSIGGKNQETQYF. The CDR3 DNA reads as TGTGCCAGTAGTATCGGAGGAAAGAACCAAGAGACCCAGTACTTC. The entire variable domain, with the rest obtained from reference TRBV19 and TRBJ2-5, is as follows: DGGITQSPKYLFRKEGQNVTLSCEQNLNHDAMYWYRQDPGQGLRLIYYSQIVNDFQKGDIAEGYSVSREKKESFPLTVTSAQKNPTAFYLCASSIGGKNQETQYFGPGTRLLVL.

The chain recombines TRBV25-1 with TRBJ2-5; D is possibly TRBD2 (6 bases). Germline lookup yields CDR1 MGHDK and CDR2 SYGVNS. V was cut by 7 bases and J by 2 bases, with 17 bases left in between. This CDR3 spans 15 amino acids. CDR3 DNA sequence: TGTGCCAGCACCGAGGAGAGGGACTGGCAAGAGACCCAGTACTTC. This codes for CASTEERDWQETQYF.

This clone showed up just a few times. The V call is TRBV24-1, the J call TRBJ2-1; D perhaps matches TRBD1 (5 bases). CDR1 and CDR2 (germline): KGHDR, SFDVKD. V was clipped by 6 bases and J by 0 bases, with 11 bases between them. The CDR3 spans 15 residues. CDR3: CATSLGQASYNEQFF. CDR3 coding DNA: TGTGCCACCAGTCTGGGGCAGGCCTCCTACAATGAGCAGTTCTTC.

There are a few counts of this clone. This chain connects TRBV5-6 to TRBJ1-5; 7 nucleotides line up with TRBD1. The trim removed 7 bases at V and 9 bases at J, leaving 10 bases unmatched. Germline-derived CDR1 and CDR2 are SGHDT and YYEEEE. CDR3 length equals 13 residues. This chain's CDR3 is CASGGQLLWPQHF. In nucleotides, the CDR3 is TGTGCCAGCGGGGGACAGCTCCTCTGGCCCCAGCATTTT.

The chain is built from TRBV7-2 and TRBJ2-5, with D maybe TRBD1 (8 bases). This CDR3 spans 14 amino acids. V shed 5 bases and J shed 4 bases, with 14 bases lying between them. Germline CDR1 SGHTA, CDR2 FQGNSA. CDR3 bases: TGTGCCAGCAGCCCACAGGGGGGGATAGAGACCCAGTACTTC. Translated, it gives CASSPQGGIETQYF. Drawing the rest from reference TRBV7-2 and TRBJ2-5, the complete variable domain is GAGVSQSPSNKVTEKGKDVELRCDPISGHTALYWYRQSLGQGLEFLIYFQGNSAPDKSGLPSDRFSAERTGGSVSTLTIQRTQQEDSAVYLCASSPQGGIETQYFGPGTRLLVL.

The V gene is TRBV9, the J gene TRBJ1-1, with TRBD1 as a possible D gene (6 bases). This CDR3 has 14 amino acids. CDR1 and CDR2 (germline): SGDLS, YYNGEE. V was cut by 4 bases and J by 11 bases, with 21 bases left in between. CDR3 in DNA: TGTGCCAGCAGCCCAGGGGCTCCTGTCAGTGGGGCTTTCTTT. Encoded protein: CASSPGAPVSGAFF.

The chain links TRBV11-3 to TRBJ2-3, with 9 bases fitting TRBD1. CDR1 is SGHNT, CDR2 YENEEA, per germline. V lost 3 bases, J lost 4 bases, and 2 bases stayed unmatched. The CDR3 runs 14 residues. CDR3 protein: CASSLGQGSDTQYF. The CDR3 region has the DNA TGTGCCAGCAGCTTGGGACAGGGCTCAGATACGCAGTATTTT.

CDR3 nucleotide sequence: TGTGCCAGCTCACCAGGACAGGGAAATTCACCCCTCCACTTT. This gives the protein CASSPGQGNSPLHF. This rearrangement joins TRBV18 to TRBJ1-6; TRBD1 agrees at 8 bases. The CDR3 sequence is 14 residues long. Trimming at V came to 2 bases and at J to 7 bases, leaving 1 base not matched to a gene. Germline V gene data show CDR1 as KGHSH and CDR2 as LQKENI.

This clone was seen a handful of times. The rearrangement uses TRBV5-1 and TRBJ1-2; no clear D. With 0 bases removed from V and 8 bases from J, the gap between germline ends came to 8 bases. Germline V gene data show CDR1 as SGHRS and CDR2 as YFSETQ. The CDR3 consists of 12 residues. The DNA for the CDR3 is TGCGCCAGCAGCTTGGGTTTCGAGGGCTACACCTTC. This translates into CASSLGFEGYTF.

This chain links TRBV19 with TRBJ1-3; D is possibly TRBD1 (5 bases). With 4 bases removed from V and 1 base from J, the gap between germline ends came to 11 bases. Germline V lookup: CDR1 LNHDA, CDR2 SQIVND (reference sequence). This CDR3 is built from 15 residues. The CDR3 DNA is TGTGCCAGTAGTAATGGGGGGTGGTCTGGAAACACCATATATTTT. Translating it yields CASSNGGWSGNTIYF. Based on the CDR3 plus reference TRBV19 and TRBJ1-3, the full variable domain is DGGITQSPKYLFRKEGQNVTLSCEQNLNHDAMYWYRQDPGQGLRLIYYSQIVNDFQKGDIAEGYSVSREKKESFPLTVTSAQKNPTAFYLCASSNGGWSGNTIYFGEGSWLTVV.